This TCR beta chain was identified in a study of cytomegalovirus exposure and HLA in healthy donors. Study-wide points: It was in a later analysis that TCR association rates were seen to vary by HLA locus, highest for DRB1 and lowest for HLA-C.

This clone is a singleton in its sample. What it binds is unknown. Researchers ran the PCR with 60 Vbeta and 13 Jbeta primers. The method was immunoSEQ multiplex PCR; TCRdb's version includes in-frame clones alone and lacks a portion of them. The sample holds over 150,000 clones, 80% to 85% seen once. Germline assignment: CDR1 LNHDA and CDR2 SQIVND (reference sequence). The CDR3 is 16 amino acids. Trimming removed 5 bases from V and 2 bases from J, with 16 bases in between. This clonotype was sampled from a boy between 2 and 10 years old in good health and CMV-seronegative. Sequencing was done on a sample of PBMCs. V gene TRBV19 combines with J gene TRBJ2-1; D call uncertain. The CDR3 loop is CASSFSLAVTYNEQFF. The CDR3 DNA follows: TGTGCCAGTAGTTTCAGTCTGGCGGTTACCTACAATGAGCAGTTCTTC.